These T cell receptor beta chains were read from a single sample in a study of T cell changes during pregnancy in multiple sclerosis. Clones were sequenced by immunoSEQ multiplex PCR, and TCRdb holds only the in-frame ones, with some missing. This sample has about 51,000 clones, with 80% to 95% found just once. Specimen: CD8+ T cells from peripheral blood mononuclear cells, collected in the second trimester of pregnancy. The receptors were sampled from a female donor with multiple sclerosis, enrolled in a pregnancy study. CDR3s include the opening cysteine and the closing phenylalanine or tryptophan. D genes are given only for firm matches. The size entry is marked missing in some rows and otherwise reads once, few, many or a size class.

v_call	clone_size	d_call	j_call	cdr3_nt	cdr3_aa
TRBV29-1	once	TRBD2	TRBJ2-7	TGCAGCGTTTCGGTGCGGACTAGCGGCTACGAGCAGTACTTC	CSVSVRTSGYEQYF
TRBV7-9	once	-	TRBJ2-1	TGTGCCAGCAGCTTAGCGCGGCGAGAGCAGTTCTTC	CASSLARREQFF
TRBV27	once	-	TRBJ2-1	TGTGCCAGCAGTAGGGGAATGGGCTACAATGAGCAGTTCTTC	CASSRGMGYNEQFF
TRBV4-1	once	-	TRBJ1-2	TGCGCCAGCAGCCAAACCGCAGGGGTTTGGTATGGCTACACCTTC	CASSQTAGVWYGYTF
TRBV28	-	TRBD1	TRBJ1-4	TGTGCCAGCAGCTCCGGACAGGGTGCAACTAATGAAAAACTGTTTTTT	CASSSGQGATNEKLFF
TRBV27	few	-	TRBJ1-1	TGTGCCAGCTCCGGACAGATGAACACTGAAGCTTTCTTT	CASSGQMNTEAFF
TRBV5-5	-	-	TRBJ2-1	TGTGCCAGCAGCTTCCGGCAGGGGTCGTACAATGAGCAGTTCTTC	CASSFRQGSYNEQFF
TRBV14	-	TRBD2	TRBJ2-7	TGTGCCAGCAGCCAAGCATTTGGACTAGCGGGGTACGAGCAGTACTTC	CASSQAFGLAGYEQYF
TRBV19	-	-	TRBJ2-7	TGTGCCACCCAACTCTCCGGGATATCCTACGAGCAGTACTTC	CATQLSGISYEQYF
TRBV7-2	-	TRBD2	TRBJ2-7	TGTGCCAGCAGCCACCCTAGCGGGGGGGCGGAGGAGCAGTACTTC	CASSHPSGGAEEQYF
TRBV29-1	-	-	TRBJ1-2	TGCAGCGTTGAACATGGAGTGAATGGCTACACCTTC	CSVEHGVNGYTF
TRBV6-5	-	-	TRBJ1-1	TGTGCCAGCAGTTACTCAGAGCAGGGGCGAGGAGCTTTCTTT	CASSYSEQGRGAFF
TRBV19	-	TRBD2	TRBJ2-7	TGTGCCAGTAACAGCGGGGGGTCTAACGAGCAGTACTTC	CASNSGGSNEQYF
TRBV7-2	once	-	TRBJ2-2	TGTGCCAGCAGCTCCCCGCCCCGGTCCCCCGGGGAGCTGTTTTTT	CASSSPPRSPGELFF
TRBV5-6	-	-	TRBJ2-2	TGTGCCAGCAGCTTCTTGTACACCGGGGAGCTGTTTTTT	CASSFLYTGELFF
TRBV7-9	-	TRBD2	TRBJ2-3	TGTGCCAGCAGCTTAGCGGGGAGGGCAGGGTTCACAGATACGCAGTATTTT	CASSLAGRAGFTDTQYF
TRBV27	once	-	TRBJ1-1	TGTGCCAGCAGTTTATCGAGGCAGAACACTGAAGCTTTCTTT	CASSLSRQNTEAFF
TRBV2	-	-	TRBJ2-1	TGTGCCAGCAGGGAGGGCTCCTACAATGAGCAGTTCTTC	CASREGSYNEQFF
TRBV29-1	-	-	TRBJ1-2	TGCAGCGCATGGGACACAGGGAGTGGCTACACCTTC	CSAWDTGSGYTF
TRBV5-4	-	-	TRBJ1-6	TGTGCCAGCTTCGCAGATCCCTATAATTCACCCCTCCACTTT	CASFADPYNSPLHF
TRBV2	-	-	TRBJ2-1	TGTGCCAGCACCCAATCGGTAGGGGACTCACAAAATTCGTGGAATGAGCAGTTCTTC	CASTQSVGDSQNSWNEQFF
TRBV13	-	TRBD1	TRBJ2-1	TGTGCCAGCAGCGCCCGACAGGGGATTCCCTACAATGAGCAGTTCTTC	CASSARQGIPYNEQFF
TRBV4-1	-	-	TRBJ2-1	TGCGCCAGCAGCCAAGCCCCGAGGGGGGGAGTCTACAATGAGCAGTTCTTC	CASSQAPRGGVYNEQFF
TRBV30	-	-	TRBJ1-1	TGTGCCTGGATCCTCTGGGGGGGCGCAGGCACTGAAGCTTTCTTT	CAWILWGGAGTEAFF
TRBV23-1	-	TRBD1	TRBJ2-5	TGCGCCAGCAGTCCGATACAGGGGCCTCAAGAGACCCAGTACTTC	CASSPIQGPQETQYF